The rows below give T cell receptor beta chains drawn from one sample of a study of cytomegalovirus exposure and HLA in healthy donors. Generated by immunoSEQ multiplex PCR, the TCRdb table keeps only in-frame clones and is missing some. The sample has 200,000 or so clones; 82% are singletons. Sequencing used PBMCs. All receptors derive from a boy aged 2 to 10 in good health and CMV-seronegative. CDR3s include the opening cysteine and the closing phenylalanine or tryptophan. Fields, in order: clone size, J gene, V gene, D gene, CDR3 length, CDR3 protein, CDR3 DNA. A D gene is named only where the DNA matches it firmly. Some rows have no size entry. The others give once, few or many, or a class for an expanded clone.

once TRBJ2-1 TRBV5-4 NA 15 CASSLTLSSYNEQFF TGTGCCAGCAGCCTGACTCTGAGCTCCTACAATGAGCAGTTCTTC
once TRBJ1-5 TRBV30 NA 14 CAWSVRGSNQPQHF TGTGCCTGGAGTGTACGGGGTAGCAATCAGCCCCAGCATTTT
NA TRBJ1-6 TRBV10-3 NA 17 CAISESRLSSYNSPLHF TGTGCCATCAGTGAGTCGAGGCTCAGCTCCTATAATTCACCCCTCCACTTT
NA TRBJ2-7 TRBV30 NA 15 CAWSLGQGSSYEQYF TGTGCCTGGAGTTTGGGGCAGGGGAGCTCCTACGAGCAGTACTTC
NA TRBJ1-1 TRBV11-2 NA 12 CASTPRDTEAFF TGTGCCAGCACCCCGAGGGACACTGAAGCTTTCTTT
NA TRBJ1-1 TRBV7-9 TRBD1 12 CASSLTGTEAFF TGTGCCAGCAGCTTGACAGGGACTGAAGCTTTCTTT
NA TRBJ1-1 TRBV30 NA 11 CAWSPGGTTFF TGTGCCTGGAGTCCGGGGGGAACAACTTTCTTT
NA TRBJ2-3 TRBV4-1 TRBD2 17 CASSRGSGGRGTDTQYF TGCGCCAGCAGCCGGGGTAGCGGGGGGAGGGGCACAGATACGCAGTATTTT
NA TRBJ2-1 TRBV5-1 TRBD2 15 CASSLKAGGNNEQFF TGCGCCAGCAGCTTGAAGGCGGGGGGTAACAATGAGCAGTTCTTC
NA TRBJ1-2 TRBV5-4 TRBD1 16 CASSYYLQGAGYGYTF TGTGCCAGCAGCTACTATTTACAGGGGGCAGGGTATGGCTACACCTTC
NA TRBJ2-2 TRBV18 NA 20 CASSPPINDFLFSNTGELFF TGTGCCAGCTCACCACCTATTAACGACTTTCTTTTCTCGAACACCGGGGAGCTGTTTTTT
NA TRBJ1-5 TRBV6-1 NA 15 CASRSGTGLNQPQHF TGTGCCAGCAGGTCAGGTACAGGTCTTAATCAGCCCCAGCATTTT
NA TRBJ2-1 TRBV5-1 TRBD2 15 CASSSSGGAGNEQFF TGCGCCAGCAGCTCTAGCGGGGGGGCAGGCAATGAGCAGTTCTTC
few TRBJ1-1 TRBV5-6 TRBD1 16 CASSLLLEGQAAEAFF TGTGCCAGCAGCTTGTTGTTGGAGGGACAGGCCGCTGAAGCTTTCTTT
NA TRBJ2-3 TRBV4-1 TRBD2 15 CASSQPGLVTDTQYF TGCGCCAGCAGCCAACCGGGACTAGTGACAGATACGCAGTATTTT
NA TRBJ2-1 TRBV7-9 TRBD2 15 CASSSGTSGVGRQFF TGTGCCAGCAGCTCCGGGACTAGCGGGGTCGGCCGGCAGTTCTTC
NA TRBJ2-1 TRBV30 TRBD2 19 CAWSATVAGTHPSYNEQFF TGTGCCTGGAGTGCTACAGTAGCGGGAACCCACCCCTCCTACAATGAGCAGTTCTTC
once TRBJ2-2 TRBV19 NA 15 CASSIPLSNTGELFF TGTGCCAGTAGTATTCCCTTATCGAACACCGGGGAGCTGTTTTTT
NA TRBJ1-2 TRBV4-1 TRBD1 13 CASSQTGGNGYTF TGCGCCAGCAGCCAGACAGGGGGGAATGGCTACACCTTC
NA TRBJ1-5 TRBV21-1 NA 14 CASPGTGSNQPQHF TGTGCCAGTCCTGGGACAGGGAGCAATCAGCCCCAGCATTTT
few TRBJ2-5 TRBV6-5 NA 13 CASSTGFGETQYF TGTGCCAGCAGCACGGGTTTCGGGGAGACCCAGTACTTC
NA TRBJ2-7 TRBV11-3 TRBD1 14 CASSSGQDGYEQYF TGTGCCAGCAGCTCCGGACAGGATGGGTACGAGCAGTACTTC
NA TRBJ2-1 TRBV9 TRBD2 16 CASSPSGTSGVGEQFF TGTGCCAGCAGCCCATCCGGGACTAGCGGGGTCGGTGAGCAGTTCTTC
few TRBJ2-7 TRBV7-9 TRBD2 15 CASSPSGGNSYEQYF TGTGCCAGCAGCCCTAGCGGGGGGAATTCCTACGAGCAGTACTTC
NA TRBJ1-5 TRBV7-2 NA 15 CASSLGSGLGQPQHF TGTGCCAGCAGCTTAGGGTCCGGGTTAGGCCAGCCCCAGCATTTT
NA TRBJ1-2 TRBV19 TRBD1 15 CASSSPGQGNYGYTF TGTGCCAGTAGCTCACCGGGACAGGGTAACTATGGCTACACCTTC
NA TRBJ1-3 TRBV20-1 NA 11 CSAHVTGHTYF TGCAGTGCCCACGTGACAGGTCATACGTATTTT
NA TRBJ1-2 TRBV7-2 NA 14 CASSSGQAPYGYTF TGTGCCAGCAGCTCTGGGCAGGCCCCCTATGGCTACACCTTC
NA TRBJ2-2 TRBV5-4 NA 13 CASGLGNTGELFF TGTGCCAGTGGCCTTGGGAACACCGGGGAGCTGTTTTTT
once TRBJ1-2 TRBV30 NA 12 CAWSNGYDGYTF TGTGCCTGGAGTAACGGGTACGATGGCTACACCTTC
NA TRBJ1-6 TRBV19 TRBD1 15 CASSIRDRERSPLHF TGTGCCAGTAGTATCCGGGACAGGGAGCGGTCACCCCTCCACTTT
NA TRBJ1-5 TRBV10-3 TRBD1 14 CAASTGGEGQPQHF TGTGCCGCCTCCACAGGGGGCGAGGGTCAGCCCCAGCATTTT
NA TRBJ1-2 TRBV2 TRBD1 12 CASSETQGGYTF TGTGCCAGCAGTGAAACACAGGGGGGCTACACCTTC